This passage covers 29 T cell receptor beta chains from one sample sequenced in a study of blood T cell repertoires in COVID-19. Sequencing was performed with immunoSEQ multiplex PCR; in TCRdb, only in-frame clones are kept and a portion is missing. The sample contains about 330,000 clones, about 90% of which appear only once. The sample comprised PBMCs or T cells enriched from blood (not recorded which). The receptors were gathered from a woman in her 30s who had recovered from COVID-19.

This sequence joins TRBV28 and TRBJ2-7; perhaps TRBD1 as D (6 bases). Germline assignment: CDR1 MDHEN and CDR2 SYDVKM. V was pared by 6 bases and J by 8 bases, with 11 bases between. The CDR3 covers 11 residues. In DNA, the CDR3 is TGTGCCAGCAGCGACACAGGGAAGCAGTACTTC. Protein product: CASSDTGKQYF. Based on the CDR3 plus reference TRBV28 and TRBJ2-7, the full variable domain is DVKVTQSSRYLVKRTGEKVFLECVQDMDHENMFWYRQDPGLGLRLIYFSYDVKMKEKGDIPEGYSVSREKKERFSLILESASTNQTSMYLCASSDTGKQYFGPGTRLTVT.

V gene TRBV7-6 combines with J gene TRBJ2-7; TRBD1 is a possible D gene (6 bases). The CDR3 consists of 13 residues. Germline lookup yields CDR1 SGHVS and CDR2 FNYEAQ. V was shortened by 5 bases and J by 5 bases, with 13 bases between the two germline ends. The DNA of the CDR3 is TGTGCCAGCAGCCCAGGGACACTTGACGAGCAGTACTTC. Translation gives CASSPGTLDEQYF.

CDR3 sequence reads: CASSLGAGMGQETQYF. CDR3 nucleotide sequence: TGTGCCAGCAGCTTAGGGGCAGGGATGGGGCAAGAGACCCAGTACTTC. The V gene is TRBV7-9, the J gene TRBJ2-5, with TRBD1 as a possible D gene (5 bases). The CDR3 has 16 amino acids. Germline V gene sequence: CDR1 SEHNR, CDR2 FQNEAQ (reference sequence). V was cut by 1 base and J by 2 bases, with 14 bases left in between.

The chain is built from TRBV4-1 and TRBJ1-3, with D perhaps matching TRBD1 (6 bases). This CDR3 contains 16 residues. Germline assignment: CDR1 MGHRA and CDR2 YSYEKL. Trimming removed 4 bases from V and 0 bases from J, with 13 bases in between. CDR3 DNA: TGCGCCAGCAGCCTTGGACAGTTTGACTCTGGAAACACCATATATTTT. Encoded protein: CASSLGQFDSGNTIYF.

Points on this clone: Other DNA sequences in the sample encode the same CDR3. The V gene is TRBV28, the J gene TRBJ1-5, with D perhaps TRBD1 (6 bases). V lost 4 bases and J 6 bases, leaving 13 bases between the germline ends. Germline V lookup: CDR1 MDHEN, CDR2 SYDVKM. The CDR3 consists of 14 residues. The CDR3 loop reads CASSWGTGSQPQHF. In DNA, the CDR3 is TGTGCCAGCAGTTGGGGAACAGGGAGTCAGCCCCAGCATTTT.

This chain connects TRBV7-9 to TRBJ1-1; TRBD1 is a possible D gene (5 bases). The CDR3 has 13 residues. CDR1 SEHNR and CDR2 FQNEAQ come from the germline V gene (reference sequence). Trimming pared 2 bases from V and 7 bases from J, leaving 11 bases between. CDR3 sequence (DNA): TGTGCCAGCAGCTTACAGGGAAACCTTGAAGCTTTCTTT. Translated, it gives CASSLQGNLEAFF.

V and J are TRBV11-2 and TRBJ2-3, with TRBD1 matching over 11 bases. CDR1 is SGHAT, CDR2 FQNNGV, per germline. The CDR3 has 15 residues. Trimming removed 5 bases from V and 6 bases from J; junction bases left unmatched: 7. The CDR3: CASSRSRDRGDTQYF. The CDR3 region has the DNA TGTGCCAGCAGCCGATCCCGGGACAGGGGGGATACGCAGTATTTT. The entire variable domain, with the rest obtained from reference TRBV11-2 and TRBJ2-3, is as follows: EAGVAQSPRYKIIEKRQSVAFWCNPISGHATLYWYQQILGQGPKLLIQFQNNGVVDDSQLPKDRFSAERLKGVDSTLKIQPAKLEDSAVYLCASSRSRDRGDTQYFGPGTRLTVL.

This chain joins TRBV15 and TRBJ2-1; D possibly corresponds to TRBD2 (6 bases). V lost 1 base and J 4 bases, leaving 11 bases between the germline ends. The CDR3 covers 15 residues. Germline lookup yields CDR1 LNHNV and CDR2 YYDKDF (reference sequence). The CDR3 loop is CATSRGDGGYNEQFF. Written as DNA, the CDR3 is TGTGCCACCAGCAGAGGTGACGGGGGTTACAATGAGCAGTTCTTC.

This sequence joins TRBV3-1 (or the pseudogene TRBV3-2) and TRBJ1-3; 7 bases line up with TRBD1. CDR1 and CDR2 (germline): LGHDT, YNNKEL (reference sequence). J lost 1 base, V lost 0 bases, and 21 bases had no gene match. This CDR3 has 22 residues. CDR3 residues: CASSQERETGCRPGPSGNTIYF. Written as DNA, the CDR3 is TGTGCCAGCAGCCAAGAGAGGGAGACAGGGTGTCGGCCTGGGCCATCTGGAAACACCATATATTTT.

The rearrangement joins TRBV30 to TRBJ1-6, with D perhaps TRBD1 (6 bases). Germline CDR1 and CDR2: GTSNPN and SVGIG (reference sequence). The CDR3 is made up of 13 amino acids. Trimming shortened V by 0 bases and J by 9 bases, and 9 bases separated the two germline ends. The CDR3 bases are TGTGCCTGGAGTGTAATGGGGGCTTCACCCCTCCACTTT. Its protein product is CAWSVMGASPLHF.

The V and J genes are TRBV4-3 and TRBJ1-2, with a tentative D call TRBD1 (5 bases). V was clipped by 1 base and J by 7 bases, with 10 bases between them. The germline CDR1 and CDR2 sequences are LGHNA and YSLEER. CDR3 length: 13 residues. The CDR3 spells CASSQVGGGGYTF. The CDR3 nucleotides are TGCGCCAGCAGCCAAGTCGGGGGTGGTGGCTACACCTTC.

This clone was detected a few times. The chain uses TRBV4-2 and TRBJ2-3; D is unclear. Per germline, CDR1 LGHNA and CDR2 YNFKEQ. V dropped 4 bases and J dropped 1 base, with 9 bases sitting between them. CDR3 length: 14 residues. DNA for the CDR3: TGTGCCAGCAGCCTCGGCGGCGGCACAGATACGCAGTATTTT. Translating gives CASSLGGGTDTQYF.

This chain links TRBV15 with TRBJ1-3; 7 bases fit TRBD1. Trimming cost V 4 bases and J 4 bases; bases outside gene matches: 4. The CDR3 consists of 14 residues. CDR1 and CDR2 (germline): LNHNV, YYDKDF (reference sequence). Here the CDR3 reads CATSTGGSGNTIYF. The CDR3, as DNA: TGTGCCACCAGCACAGGGGGGTCCGGAAACACCATATATTTT. Complete variable domain (other parts from reference TRBV15 and TRBJ1-3): DAMVIQNPRYQVTQFGKPVTLSCSQTLNHNVMYWYQQKSSQAPKLLFHYYDKDFNNEADTPDNFQSRRPNTSFCFLDIRSPGLGDTAMYLCATSTGGSGNTIYFGEGSWLTVV.

The rearrangement uses TRBV11-2 and TRBJ1-2; no definite D call. This CDR3 comprises 15 residues. V lost 4 bases and J lost 2, with 14 bases in between. Germline values: CDR1 SGHAT, CDR2 FQNNGV. CDR3 amino acids: CASSSLGDPNYGYTF. The CDR3, as DNA: TGTGCCAGCAGCTCACTCGGAGATCCCAACTATGGCTACACCTTC.

The chain is built from TRBV5-8 and TRBJ2-5; a possible D gene is TRBD2 (6 bases). This CDR3 contains 13 residues. Germline V gene data show CDR1 as SGHTS and CDR2 as YDEGEE. The germline V and J ends were trimmed by 4 bases and 3 bases, with 10 bases remaining between them. CDR3 protein: CASSRGTEETQYF. The CDR3 DNA reads TGTGCCAGCAGCCGGGGGACTGAAGAGACCCAGTACTTC.

This sequence joins TRBV5-1 and TRBJ1-1; D is undetermined. This CDR3 contains 14 residues. Germline loops: CDR1 SGHRS, CDR2 YFSETQ. V lost 9 bases, J lost 1 base, and 16 bases lay in between. The CDR3 DNA reads as TGCGCCACCGCCCGGGGTACGGGGAACACTGAAGCTTTCTTT. It yields the protein CATARGTGNTEAFF.

The rearrangement uses TRBV18 and TRBJ2-2, with 8 nucleotides matching TRBD1. Losses at the gene ends were 5 bases for V and 4 bases for J; bases not matched to a gene: 6. Looked up from germline, CDR1 is KGHSH and CDR2 is LQKENI. The CDR3 length is 15 residues. The CDR3 loop is CASSANRGVTGELFF. As DNA, the CDR3 is TGTGCCAGCTCAGCGAACAGGGGGGTCACCGGGGAGCTGTTTTTT.

The chain employs TRBV15 and TRBJ2-1; 9 bases fit TRBD2. Looked up from germline, CDR1 is LNHNV and CDR2 is YYDKDF (reference sequence). V lost 2 bases and J lost 10; bases outside the gene matches: 12. The CDR3 consists of 16 residues. Here the CDR3 reads CATSRPAGGSLGEQFF. DNA of the CDR3: TGTGCCACCAGCAGACCAGCGGGGGGATCCTTAGGAGAGCAGTTCTTC. Full variable domain (remainder filled in from reference TRBV15 and TRBJ2-1): DAMVIQNPRYQVTQFGKPVTLSCSQTLNHNVMYWYQQKSSQAPKLLFHYYDKDFNNEADTPDNFQSRRPNTSFCFLDIRSPGLGDTAMYLCATSRPAGGSLGEQFFGPGTRLTVL.

The chain recombines TRBV9 with TRBJ1-1; D gene uncertain. This CDR3 is 13 amino acids long. From germline, CDR1 is SGDLS and CDR2 YYNGEE. Between the trimmed V and J ends, which lost 0 bases and 2 bases, there was a span of 5 bases. The CDR3 DNA is TGTGCCAGCAGCGTAGGTACTAACACTGAAGCTTTCTTT. It translates to CASSVGTNTEAFF.

The chain combines TRBV28 with TRBJ1-6; possibly TRBD1 for D (6 bases). The CDR3 is 14 residues long. Germline V CDR1 and CDR2: MDHEN, SYDVKM. The germline V and J ends were trimmed by 8 bases and 5 bases, with 13 bases remaining between them. CDR3 loop: CASRGRGNNSPLHF. The CDR3 DNA is TGTGCCAGCCGGGGCAGGGGAAATAATTCACCCCTCCACTTT.

V and J are TRBV3-1 (or the pseudogene TRBV3-2) and TRBJ2-2; 15 bases are shared with TRBD2. J was trimmed by 1 base and V by 6 bases; bases with no gene match: 6. This CDR3 comprises 18 residues. CDR1 is LGHDT and CDR2 is YNNKEL in the germline V gene (reference sequence). The CDR3, as DNA: TGTGCCAGCAGACCGGGACTAGCGGGGGGCAGGAACACCGGGGAGCTGTTTTTT. Translation: CASRPGLAGGRNTGELFF.

J is TRBJ2-3 and V is TRBV5-1; TRBD2 is a possible D gene (5 bases). Germline lookup yields CDR1 SGHRS and CDR2 YFSETQ. This CDR3 is 14 amino acids long. Trimming took 1 base from V and 2 from J, leaving 8 bases between them. CDR3: CASSLMEVTDTQYF. The CDR3 region has the DNA TGCGCCAGCAGCTTGATGGAGGTCACAGATACGCAGTATTTT.

The J gene is TRBJ1-2, the V gene TRBV2, with D perhaps TRBD1 (6 bases). Trimming took 6 bases from V and 1 from J, leaving 15 bases between them. Germline V lookup: CDR1 SNHLY, CDR2 FYNNEI. The CDR3 totals 15 residues. In DNA, the CDR3 is TGTGCCAGCAGCTTAGGACAGTCCCTTAACTATGGCTACACCTTC. Protein sequence: CASSLGQSLNYGYTF. Based on the CDR3 plus reference TRBV2 and TRBJ1-2, the full variable domain is EPEVTQTPSHQVTQMGQEVILRCVPISNHLYFYWYRQILGQKVEFLVSFYNNEISEKSEIFDDQFSVERPDGSNFTLKIRSTKLEDSAMYFCASSLGQSLNYGYTFGSGTRLTVV.

This chain uses TRBV5-4 with TRBJ1-2; 7 nucleotides line up with TRBD1. With V trimmed by 6 bases and J by 5 bases, 10 bases remained unmatched. This CDR3 is 14 amino acids long. Looked up from germline, CDR1 is SGHNT and CDR2 is YYREEE (reference sequence). CDR3 in amino acids: CASTRGQTPYGYTF. In nucleotides, the CDR3 is TGTGCCAGCACCCGGGGACAGACACCTTATGGCTACACCTTC.

This clone has a handful of counts. The chain couples TRBV6-5 to TRBJ1-1; 7 bases match TRBD1. CDR1 is MNHEY and CDR2 is SVGAGI in the germline V gene. V lost 4 bases, J lost 3 bases, and 5 bases stayed unmatched. CDR3 length: 14 amino acids. The CDR3 sequence is CASSSTGAHTEAFF. As DNA, the CDR3 is TGTGCCAGCAGTTCTACAGGGGCCCACACTGAAGCTTTCTTT.

J is TRBJ2-7 and V is TRBV6-6, with TRBD1 matching over 8 bases. The germline V gene has CDR1 MNHNY and CDR2 SVGAGI (reference sequence). The CDR3 has 20 amino acids. With 6 bases clipped from V and 3 bases from J, the junction kept 25 bases outside the gene matches. CDR3 sequence reads: CASSFAPPPVAGGAFYEQYF. The CDR3 bases are TGTGCCAGCAGCTTTGCCCCCCCGCCGGTTGCAGGGGGCGCTTTCTACGAGCAGTACTTC.

V usage is TRBV10-3 and J usage is TRBJ1-4; the D is unclear. Looked up from germline, CDR1 is ENHRY and CDR2 is SYGVKD. The V end was cut by 2 bases, the J end by 1 base, with 5 bases between. CDR3 length: 14 amino acids. CDR3 sequence reads: CAISEGRTNEKLFF. The CDR3 DNA follows: TGTGCCATCAGTGAGGGGAGAACTAATGAAAAACTGTTTTTT.

There are a few counts of this clone. The chain carries TRBV11-3 and TRBJ1-1; D unresolved. This CDR3 contains 14 residues. Germline V gene sequence: CDR1 SGHNT, CDR2 YENEEA. V was shortened by 0 bases and J by 4 bases, with 9 bases between the two germline ends. CDR3 amino acids: CASSLDPGSTEAFF. The DNA of the CDR3 is TGTGCCAGCAGCTTAGATCCGGGAAGCACTGAAGCTTTCTTT.

The rearrangement joins TRBV7-2 to TRBJ2-2, with 7 bases lining up with TRBD2. Germline assignment: CDR1 SGHTA and CDR2 FQGNSA. CDR3 length equals 16 residues. The J segment lost 2 bases and the V segment lost 0 bases, leaving 3 bases of the junction unmatched. The CDR3 nucleotides are TGTGCCAGCAGCTTAGCCCTAGCGGAAAACACCGGGGAGCTGTTTTTT. It yields the protein CASSLALAENTGELFF.